This T cell receptor (beta chain) was captured in a study of OX40 agonist ivuxolimab in advanced cancers. For context, the study as a whole: The costimulatory receptor OX40 (CD134) was targeted by ivuxolimab, a fully human IgG2 agonistic monoclonal antibody. Intravenous ivuxolimab was administered to patients every 2 weeks at six dose levels: 0.01, 0.1, 0.3, 1.5, 3 and 10 mg/kg. Of the approximately 53 patients in dose escalation, about 20 had hepatocellular carcinoma, some 15 had melanoma, 9 had renal cell carcinoma and 9 had head and neck cancer. The dose-escalation cohort was about 83% male with a mean age of about 60 years, ranging from about 23 to 85. Prior anti-PD-1, anti-PD-L1 or anti-CTLA-4 therapy was permitted, and checkpoint inhibitors had been received by less than 45% of dose-escalation patients. Partial responses occurred in three dose-escalation patients, of whom one had hepatocellular carcinoma and two had cutaneous melanoma. Peripheral TCRbeta sequencing was intended to test whether TCR sequence diversity was altered and clonal T-cell expansion was caused by ivuxolimab. The paper describes the monotherapy dose-escalation part (N of about 47 patients) of the phase I trial of ivuxolimab.

As concerns this clone: The antigen this receptor binds is unknown. The record has no base qualities; no much larger clone is one base away.

The cysteine opens and the phenylalanine closes a CDR3 of 14 amino acids. The read is trimmed to its CDR3 DNA, 42 bases read in frame from base 1. The V end loses 5 bases and the J end loses 4 bases, and a stretch of 14 bases separates them. The germline V gene encodes CDR1 MNHNS and CDR2 SASEGT. Beyond this particular receptor, the publication reports: Low levels of normalized T-cell clonal expansion were also shown by some nonresponding patients. After ivuxolimab, expanded clones were on average more numerous among CD8+ T cells than among CD4+ T cells. At doses of 0.1 to 3.0 mg/kg, clonal expansion of both CD4+ and CD8+ T cells in blood was seen between baseline and week 6. Partial responders in the 0.1-3.0 mg/kg groups had among the lowest normalized peripheral clonal expansion, especially among CD8+ T cells. The antigen specificity of the clonally expanded peripheral T cells was not determined.

Patients with a history of autoimmune disease or receiving systemic immunosuppression were excluded from the trial. In every dose cohort, peripheral blood was drawn for TCR sequencing at baseline, cycle 4 day 1, and cycle 7 day 1. Samples were obtained from an open-label, multicenter, first-in-human phase I dose-escalation trial of ivuxolimab. The trial enrolled adults with locally advanced or metastatic head and neck squamous cell, hepatocellular, melanoma or renal cell carcinoma. CD4+ and CD8+ T cells were sorted separately from peripheral blood before TCR sequencing. Genomic DNA was isolated from the sorted cells so that the TCRbeta CDR3 region could be sequenced. TCRbeta CDR3 regions were sequenced using the immunoSEQ Assay. Imported from immuneACCESS, the table was reduced by TCRdb to in-frame sequences with V and J called. These copies leave out some clones; in studies compared against another copy, an unresolved V gene accounts for under half, and the cause of the remainder is not known. Recorded for this sample are about 87,000 clones; more than 75% of them occurred a single time. Of the sample, around 1.5% is held by the ten largest clones.

Recombination connected TRBV6-1 to TRBJ1-2; a tentative D call is TRBD1 (6 bases match). The clonotype comes from an adult with an advanced solid tumor such as melanoma, head and neck, liver or kidney cancer. This material consisted of CD4+ or CD8+ T cells sorted from blood, taken in a trial of the OX40 agonist ivuxolimab. CDR3 sequence: CASSNLGQSYGYTF. The DNA sequence is TGTGCCAGCAGTAATTTAGGACAGTCCTATGGCTACACCTTC.